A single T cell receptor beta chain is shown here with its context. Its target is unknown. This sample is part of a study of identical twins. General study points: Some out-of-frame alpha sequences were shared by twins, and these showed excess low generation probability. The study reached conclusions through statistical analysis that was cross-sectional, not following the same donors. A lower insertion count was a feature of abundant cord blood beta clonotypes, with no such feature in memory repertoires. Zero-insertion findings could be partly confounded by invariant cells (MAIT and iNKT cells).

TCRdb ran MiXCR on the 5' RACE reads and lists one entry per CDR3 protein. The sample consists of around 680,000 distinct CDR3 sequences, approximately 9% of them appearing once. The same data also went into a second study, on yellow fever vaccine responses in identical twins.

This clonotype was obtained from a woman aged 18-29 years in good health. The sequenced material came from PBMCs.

For the CDR3, the DNA is TGTGACAACGAGTTCTATGGGAGGGACCCCCAGCATTTT. Protein product: CDNEFYGRDPQHF. The rearrangement uses TRBV12-3 or TRBV12-4 and TRBJ1-5; D perhaps matches TRBD1 (5 bases). The CDR3 consists of 13 residues.